Shown below are 16 T cell receptor beta chains from a single sample sequenced in a study of identical twins. Each CDR3 protein gets one entry after TCRdb re-called the 5' RACE reads with MiXCR. Of 1.5 million to 2 million distinct CDR3 sequences listed, 32% are singletons. Material: cord blood. These receptors came from a newborn girl in good health.

This clonotype was counted between two and nine times. The chain couples TRBV20-1 to TRBJ2-7; 8 positions match TRBD2. With 5 bases clipped from V and 2 bases from J, the junction kept 5 bases outside the gene matches. Germline CDR1 and CDR2: DFQATT and SNEGSKA (reference sequence). CDR3 length: 13 amino acids. The CDR3 region is CSAPGLGTYEQYF. CDR3 bases: TGCAGTGCTCCGGGACTAGGCACCTACGAGCAGTACTTC.

This clonotype was counted a few times. The CDR3 region is CASSLYRGGQFF. CDR3 DNA sequence: TGTGCCAGCAGCTTATACAGGGGTGGGCAGTTCTTC. The V and J genes are TRBV7-2 and TRBJ2-1; 7 bases are shared with TRBD1. The germline V gene has CDR1 SGHTA and CDR2 FQGNSA. The CDR3 sequence is 12 residues long. Trimming removed 2 bases from V and 12 bases from J; junction bases left unmatched: 4.

This clonotype was counted only a few times. The chain couples TRBV5-6 to TRBJ2-1; 15 bases map to TRBD2. The germline V gene has CDR1 SGHDT and CDR2 YYEEEE. The J segment lost 9 bases and the V segment lost 3 bases, leaving 1 base of the junction unmatched. This CDR3 spans 14 amino acids. CDR3 DNA: TGTGCCAGCAGCTCGGGACTAGCGGGAGGTGAGCAGTTCTTC. It is translated as CASSSGLAGGEQFF. Drawing the rest from reference TRBV5-6 and TRBJ2-1, the complete variable domain is DAGVTQSPTHLIKTRGQQVTLRCSPKSGHDTVSWYQQALGQGPQFIFQYYEEEERQRGNFPDRFSGHQFPNYSSELNVNALLLGDSALYLCASSSGLAGGEQFFGPGTRLTVL.

This clonotype came up a few times. The chain links TRBV20-1 to TRBJ2-1; 7 positions match TRBD1. Germline-derived CDR1 and CDR2 are DFQATT and SNEGSKA (reference sequence). This CDR3 is built from 17 residues. Germline trimming cut 2 bases from V and 2 bases from J; bases unmatched to any gene: 12. The CDR3, as DNA: TGCAGTGCTAGACCTGACAGGGAAGGGGGCACCTACAATGAGCAGTTCTTC. Translation: CSARPDREGGTYNEQFF.

The genes are TRBV30 and TRBJ2-1, with D unresolved. Trimming took off 1 base at V and 3 bases at J, with 7 bases between the two ends. The CDR3 totals 13 residues. Germline V gene sequence: CDR1 GTSNPN, CDR2 SVGIG (reference sequence). The CDR3 reads CAWSEASYNEQFF. Here the CDR3 DNA reads TGTGCCTGGAGTGAGGCTAGCTACAATGAGCAGTTCTTC.

This clonotype has just a few counts. The chain is built from TRBV7-9 and TRBJ2-1, with 11 positions matching TRBD2. Trimming cost V 1 base and J 7 bases; bases outside gene matches: 3. Germline V gives CDR1 SEHNR, CDR2 FQNEAQ (reference sequence). The CDR3 covers 15 residues. The CDR3 DNA reads TGTGCCAGCAGCTTAGGGCCTAGCGGGAGGAATGAGCAGTTCTTC. This codes for CASSLGPSGRNEQFF.

The rearrangement joins TRBV18 to TRBJ2-7; 9 positions agree with TRBD1. The CDR3 totals 17 residues. V lost 3 bases to trimming and J lost 0 bases; unmatched junction nucleotides: 9. The V gene's germline CDR1 is KGHSH and CDR2 LQKENI. Written as DNA, the CDR3 is TGTGCCAGCTCACCCCTAGGACAGGGGATGGGCTCCTACGAGCAGTACTTC. Protein product: CASSPLGQGMGSYEQYF.

This clonotype has only a few counts. V and J are TRBV7-2 and TRBJ2-7; D is possibly TRBD2 (5 bases). Germline values: CDR1 SGHTA, CDR2 FQGNSA. The CDR3 extends over 12 amino acids. V was clipped by 5 bases and J by 12 bases, with 17 bases between them. CDR3 DNA: TGTGCCAGCAGCCCCCGGGAAGGCCTGAGGTACTTC. Translation gives CASSPREGLRYF.

This clonotype was seen a few times. The gene calls are TRBV7-2 and TRBJ2-1; D is possibly TRBD1 or TRBD2 (5 bases each). Deletions cut 3 bases from V and 2 bases from J, with 14 bases between. There are 16 residues in the CDR3. Germline CDR1 is SGHTA and CDR2 is FQGNSA. CDR3 region: CASSFRDRLTYNEQFF. CDR3 nucleotide sequence: TGTGCCAGCAGCTTCCGGGACCGCCTAACCTACAATGAGCAGTTCTTC.

The rearrangement joins TRBV24-1 to TRBJ1-2, with 11 bases identical to TRBD1. The ends lost 3 bases at V and 4 bases at J; junction bases unmatched: 6. Per germline, CDR1 KGHDR and CDR2 SFDVKD. This CDR3 is 16 amino acids long. CDR3 DNA sequence: TGTGCCACCAGTGATCGACCGGGACAGGGGGTCTATGGCTACACCTTC. Its translation: CATSDRPGQGVYGYTF.

The rearrangement joins TRBV20-1 to TRBJ2-5; a weak D match, TRBD1 (5 bases). V was cut by 3 bases and J by 7 bases, with 21 bases left in between. The CDR3 has 15 residues. The germline V gene has CDR1 DFQATT and CDR2 SNEGSKA (reference sequence). The CDR3: CSASVGSPLGATQYF. The CDR3 bases are TGCAGTGCTAGCGTTGGCTCCCCGCTTGGGGCGACCCAGTACTTC.

This clonotype appeared a single time. The genes are TRBV27 and TRBJ1-2; 9 bases are a match to TRBD1. J gave up 4 bases and V 0 bases, and 6 bases lay outside the gene matches. This CDR3 comprises 16 residues. The germline CDR1 and CDR2 sequences are MNHEY and SMNVEV (reference sequence). The CDR3 DNA is TGTGCCAGCAGTTTATCGAGGGGACAGGGCCCCTATGGCTACACCTTC. Residues: CASSLSRGQGPYGYTF.

This clonotype was found many times. CDR3 in DNA: TGTGCCAGCAGTTTAAGGGCCTCCTACGAGCAGTACTTC. This gives the protein CASSLRASYEQYF. The V gene is TRBV12-3 or TRBV12-4, the J gene TRBJ2-7; no reliable D call. V lost 2 bases and J 0 bases, leaving 5 bases between the germline ends. The CDR3 is 13 amino acids.

The chain recombines TRBV9 with TRBJ2-1; 13 bases align to TRBD2. Per the germline V gene, CDR1 is SGDLS and CDR2 is YYNGEE. The CDR3 runs to 15 residues. The J segment lost 7 bases and the V segment lost 4 bases, leaving 5 bases of the junction unmatched. CDR3 nucleotide sequence: TGTGCCAGCAGCCAGTGGACTAGCGGGAGAAATGAGCAGTTCTTC. Protein: CASSQWTSGRNEQFF.

The V and J genes are TRBV20-1 and TRBJ2-5; D unclear. With 1 base removed from V and 11 bases from J, the gap between germline ends came to 17 bases. Per germline, CDR1 DFQATT and CDR2 SNEGSKA (reference sequence). The CDR3 has 13 amino acids. CDR3 coding DNA: TGCAGTGCTAGAGTGCATCCCGAGGATGAGCAGTACTTC. Its translation is CSARVHPEDEQYF.

V usage is TRBV4-1 and J usage is TRBJ1-6, with unresolved D. V lost 0 bases and J lost 5, with 11 bases in between. CDR1 MGHRA and CDR2 YSYEKL come from the germline V gene. The CDR3 extends over 16 amino acids. The CDR3 here is CASSQESSDNNSPLHF. CDR3 coding DNA: TGCGCCAGCAGCCAAGAGAGTTCGGATAATAATTCACCCCTCCACTTT.